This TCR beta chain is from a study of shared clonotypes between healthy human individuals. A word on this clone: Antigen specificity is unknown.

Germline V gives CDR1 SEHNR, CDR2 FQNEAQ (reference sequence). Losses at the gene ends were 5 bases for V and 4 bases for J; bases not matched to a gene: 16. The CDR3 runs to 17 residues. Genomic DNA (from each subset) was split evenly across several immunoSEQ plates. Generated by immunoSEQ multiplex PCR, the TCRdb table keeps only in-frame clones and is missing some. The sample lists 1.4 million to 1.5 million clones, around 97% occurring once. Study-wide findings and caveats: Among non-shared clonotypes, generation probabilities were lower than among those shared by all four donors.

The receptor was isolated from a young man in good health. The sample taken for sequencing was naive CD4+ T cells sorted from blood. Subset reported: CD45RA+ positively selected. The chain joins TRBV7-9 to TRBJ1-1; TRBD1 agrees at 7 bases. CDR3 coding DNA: TGTGCCAGCAGCCCTGTCAGGGGGGCCAAACTCTTCACTGAAGCTTTCTTT. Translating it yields CASSPVRGAKLFTEAFF.